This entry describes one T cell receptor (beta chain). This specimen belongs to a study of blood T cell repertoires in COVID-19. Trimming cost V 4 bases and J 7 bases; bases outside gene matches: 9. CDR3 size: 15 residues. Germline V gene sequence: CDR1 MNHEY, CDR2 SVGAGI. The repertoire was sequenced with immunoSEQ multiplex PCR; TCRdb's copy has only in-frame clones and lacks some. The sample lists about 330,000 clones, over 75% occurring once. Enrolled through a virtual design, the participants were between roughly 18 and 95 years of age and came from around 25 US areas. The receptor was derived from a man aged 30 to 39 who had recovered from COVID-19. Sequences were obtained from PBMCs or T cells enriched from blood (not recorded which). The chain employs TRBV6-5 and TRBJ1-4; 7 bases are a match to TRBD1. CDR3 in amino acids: CASSSIQGNREKLFF. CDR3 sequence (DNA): TGTGCCAGCAGTTCAATACAGGGGAACCGTGAAAAACTGTTTTTT.